The rows below give T cell receptor beta chains drawn from one sample of a study of identical twins. TCRdb redid the calling of the 5' RACE reads with MiXCR, one entry per CDR3 protein. The table has hundreds of thousands of distinct CDR3 sequences, around 6% seen once. Input material: naive T cells sorted from blood. The receptors were sampled from a man in his late teens or twenties in good health. CDR3s include the opening cysteine and the closing phenylalanine or tryptophan. A D gene is named only where the DNA matches it firmly. Some rows have no size entry. The others give once, few or many, or a class for an expanded clone.

many	16	TRBV12-3/TRBV12-4	TRBD2	TRBJ2-2	CASSLSASGNTGELFF	TGTGCCAGCAGTTTATCGGCTAGCGGCAACACCGGGGAGCTGTTTTTT
many	15	TRBV20-1	-	TRBJ1-2	CSATPGSQPNYGYTF	TGCAGTGCCACCCCGGGGAGTCAACCTAACTATGGCTACACCTTC
many	12	TRBV28	TRBD1	TRBJ1-1	CASRRQGVEAFF	TGTGCCAGCAGGAGACAGGGAGTTGAAGCTTTCTTT
few	13	TRBV5-5	-	TRBJ2-3	CASNVGSTDTQYF	TGTGCCAGCAACGTGGGTAGCACAGATACGCAGTATTTT
-	14	TRBV6-5	-	TRBJ2-5	CASSYNAFKGTQYF	TGTGCCAGCAGTTACAACGCATTCAAGGGGACCCAGTACTTC
-	16	TRBV11-1	-	TRBJ2-5	CASSFEASQVQETQYF	TGTGCCAGCAGCTTCGAGGCTTCGCAGGTACAAGAGACCCAGTACTTC
many	13	TRBV5-1	TRBD1	TRBJ1-1	CASSDRTGAEAFF	TGCGCCAGCAGCGATCGGACAGGGGCCGAAGCTTTCTTT
many	10	TRBV24-1	-	TRBJ2-5	CATLRETQYF	TGTGCCACCCTGAGAGAGACCCAGTACTTC
many	15	TRBV12-3/TRBV12-4	-	TRBJ1-1	CASSLARTVNTEAFF	TGTGCCAGCAGTTTAGCTAGGACAGTGAACACTGAAGCTTTCTTT
-	16	TRBV6-1	TRBD2	TRBJ2-1	CASSPNSGRNYNEQFF	TGTGCCAGCAGCCCCAATAGCGGGAGAAACTACAATGAGCAGTTCTTC
many	14	TRBV29-1	-	TRBJ2-4	CSVQRVSSIDIQYF	TGCAGCGTCCAGAGAGTATCTTCTATCGACATTCAGTACTTC
few	17	TRBV12-3/TRBV12-4	-	TRBJ1-6	CASSLTALGSGNSPLHF	TGTGCCAGCAGTTTAACCGCTCTTGGGAGCGGAAATTCACCCCTCCACTTT
many	12	TRBV5-1	-	TRBJ2-7	CASRDGTYEQYF	TGCGCCAGCCGGGACGGAACCTACGAGCAGTACTTC
-	15	TRBV5-5	-	TRBJ2-7	CASSRPLGATYEQYF	TGTGCCAGCAGCCGTCCCCTGGGGGCCACCTACGAGCAGTACTTC
many	14	TRBV20-1	TRBD2	TRBJ2-7	CSATGGRASYEQYF	TGCAGTGCTACGGGCGGGAGAGCCTCCTACGAGCAGTACTTC
many	13	TRBV7-9	-	TRBJ2-2	CASRGQLGGELFF	TGTGCCAGCAGAGGCCAACTAGGCGGGGAGCTGTTTTTT
many	12	TRBV29-1	-	TRBJ2-1	CSVATGYNEQFF	TGCAGCGTTGCGACAGGCTACAATGAGCAGTTCTTC
many	15	TRBV4-3	-	TRBJ2-1	CASSQAFAGNNEQFF	TGCGCCAGCAGCCAAGCATTTGCGGGAAACAATGAGCAGTTCTTC
many	12	TRBV12-3/TRBV12-4	-	TRBJ2-1	CASSSGTNEQFF	TGTGCCAGCAGCTCCGGGACGAATGAGCAGTTCTTC
few	13	TRBV15	-	TRBJ2-3	CATSNGATDTQYF	TGTGCCACCAGCAACGGAGCCACAGATACGCAGTATTTT
many	18	TRBV7-8	TRBD2	TRBJ2-7	CASSSWALAGGSHYEQYF	TGTGCCAGCAGCTCCTGGGCGCTAGCGGGAGGGTCCCACTACGAGCAGTACTTC
many	12	TRBV10-3	-	TRBJ2-7	CAISESPYEQYF	TGTGCCATCAGTGAGTCCCCCTACGAGCAGTACTTC
many	12	TRBV29-1	-	TRBJ2-7	CSVFETRYEQYF	TGCAGCGTTTTTGAGACTCGATACGAGCAGTACTTC
few	15	TRBV12-3/TRBV12-4	TRBD2	TRBJ2-2	CASSELAADTGELFF	TGTGCCAGCAGTGAGCTAGCGGCTGACACCGGGGAGCTGTTTTTT
many	12	TRBV20-1	-	TRBJ2-5	CSARWPEGTQYF	TGCAGTGCTCGGTGGCCCGAGGGGACCCAGTACTTC
few	16	TRBV6-1	-	TRBJ1-3	CASSDPSGTAQGTIYF	TGTGCCAGCAGTGACCCATCCGGGACCGCCCAGGGCACCATATATTTT
many	16	TRBV5-6	TRBD1	TRBJ1-2	CASSLPPWDSRYGYTF	TGTGCCAGCAGCTTGCCTCCCTGGGACAGCCGCTATGGCTACACCTTC
few	14	TRBV5-1	TRBD1	TRBJ1-3	CASRDRRSGNTIYF	TGCGCCAGCAGGGACAGGCGATCTGGAAACACCATATATTTT
once	11	TRBV28	-	TRBJ2-7	CASRSAGEQYF	TGTGCCAGCAGGTCGGCGGGCGAGCAGTACTTC
many	14	TRBV12-3/TRBV12-4	-	TRBJ1-5	CASTGAGGNQPQHF	TGTGCCAGCACGGGGGCGGGAGGCAATCAGCCCCAGCATTTT
-	21	TRBV4-1	-	TRBJ2-5	CASSQDRSGFSAQGIPETQYF	TGCGCCAGCAGCCAAGATCGGAGTGGTTTCTCGGCGCAGGGGATTCCAGAGACCCAGTACTTC
many	17	TRBV7-2	TRBD2	TRBJ2-1	CASSLLWRREGLSEQFF	TGTGCCAGCAGCTTGTTGTGGCGGCGGGAGGGCCTAAGTGAGCAGTTCTTC
many	16	TRBV20-1	TRBD1	TRBJ2-3	CSARVARGYQGDTQYF	TGCAGTGCTAGAGTTGCCAGGGGGTATCAAGGAGATACGCAGTATTTT
-	14	TRBV10-3	-	TRBJ2-1	CAISESLGRAEQFF	TGTGCCATCAGTGAGTCCCTCGGACGGGCTGAGCAGTTCTTC
-	13	TRBV4-2	-	TRBJ2-1	CASSQDKAGEQFF	TGTGCCAGCAGCCAAGACAAGGCAGGTGAGCAGTTCTTC
-	19	TRBV29-1	TRBD1	TRBJ2-2	CSALDRTGKGGVDTGELFF	TGCAGCGCCCTAGACCGGACAGGGAAAGGGGGAGTGGACACCGGGGAGCTGTTTTTT
many	14	TRBV5-1	TRBD1	TRBJ1-2	CASSLTGELYGYTF	TGCGCCAGCAGCTTGACAGGGGAATTGTATGGCTACACCTTC
many	13	TRBV2	-	TRBJ1-2	CASSEAVREDYTF	TGTGCCAGCAGTGAGGCCGTCAGGGAAGACTACACCTTC
few	11	TRBV5-5	-	TRBJ2-5	CASLGGETQYF	TGTGCCAGCCTCGGGGGAGAGACCCAGTACTTC
many	12	TRBV12-3/TRBV12-4	-	TRBJ1-5	CASSSHRWAQHF	TGTGCCAGCAGTTCGCATAGATGGGCCCAGCATTTT
many	15	TRBV20-1	-	TRBJ2-1	CSASSRRNRYNEQFF	TGCAGTGCCAGCAGCAGAAGAAACCGCTACAATGAGCAGTTCTTC
many	16	TRBV5-6	-	TRBJ2-1	CASSLMRGSTYNEQFF	TGTGCCAGCAGCTTGATGCGGGGCTCAACCTACAATGAGCAGTTCTTC
many	18	TRBV10-3	TRBD2	TRBJ2-3	CAISESIFRREGPDTQYF	TGTGCCATCAGTGAGTCGATTTTCCGGCGGGAGGGCCCTGATACGCAGTATTTT
many	16	TRBV9	TRBD2	TRBJ2-3	CASSALWTSGTDTQYF	TGTGCCAGCAGCGCACTATGGACTAGCGGCACAGATACGCAGTATTTT
many	17	TRBV9	TRBD2	TRBJ2-1	CASSVTSGLAGVDEQFF	TGTGCCAGCAGCGTAACATCGGGACTAGCGGGAGTAGATGAGCAGTTCTTC
-	14	TRBV12-3/TRBV12-4	-	TRBJ2-1	CASSFIPRNNEQFF	TGTGCCAGCAGTTTTATCCCCCGGAACAATGAGCAGTTCTTC
many	15	TRBV28	TRBD2	TRBJ2-7	CASSALAGGPYEQYF	TGTGCCAGCAGTGCGCTAGCGGGAGGTCCCTACGAGCAGTACTTC
few	14	TRBV7-9	-	TRBJ2-1	CASSLLAPDNEQFF	TGTGCCAGCAGCTTACTAGCGCCTGACAATGAGCAGTTCTTC
many	11	TRBV5-1	-	TRBJ2-1	CASSLIGEQFF	TGCGCCAGCAGCTTGATAGGTGAGCAGTTCTTC
many	15	TRBV9	-	TRBJ2-1	CASSSVMFSYNEQFF	TGTGCCAGCAGTTCAGTAATGTTTTCCTACAATGAGCAGTTCTTC
few	16	TRBV7-3	TRBD2	TRBJ2-2	CASSLFSGTSDGELFF	TGTGCCAGCAGCTTATTCTCCGGGACTAGTGACGGGGAGCTGTTTTTT
many	12	TRBV29-1	-	TRBJ1-1	CSVEPGGTEAFF	TGCAGCGTTGAACCCGGAGGCACTGAAGCTTTCTTT
few	16	TRBV28	-	TRBJ1-5	CASSLSQGTRDQPQHF	TGTGCCAGCAGTTTATCTCAGGGTACCAGGGATCAGCCCCAGCATTTT
many	10	TRBV10-3	-	TRBJ1-4	CATRPEKLFF	TGTGCCACCAGACCTGAAAAACTGTTTTTT
many	12	TRBV2	TRBD1	TRBJ2-1	CASSEVRTGPFF	TGTGCCAGCAGTGAAGTTCGGACAGGGCCGTTCTTC
many	16	TRBV28	-	TRBJ1-6	CASSLPGPGLNSPLHF	TGTGCCAGCAGTTTACCGGGTCCAGGCCTTAATTCACCCCTCCACTTT
many	15	TRBV12-3/TRBV12-4	TRBD2	TRBJ2-7	CASSEATSASYEQYF	TGTGCCAGCAGCGAAGCGACTAGCGCATCCTACGAGCAGTACTTC